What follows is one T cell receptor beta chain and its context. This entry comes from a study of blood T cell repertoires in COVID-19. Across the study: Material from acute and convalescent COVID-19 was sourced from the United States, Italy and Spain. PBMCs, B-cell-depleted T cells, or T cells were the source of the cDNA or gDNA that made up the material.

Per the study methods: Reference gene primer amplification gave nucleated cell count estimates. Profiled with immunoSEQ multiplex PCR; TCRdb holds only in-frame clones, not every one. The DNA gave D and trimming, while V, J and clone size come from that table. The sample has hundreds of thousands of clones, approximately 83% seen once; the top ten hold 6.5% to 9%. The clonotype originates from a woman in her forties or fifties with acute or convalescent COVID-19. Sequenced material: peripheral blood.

The CDR3 DNA reads TGTGCCAGCAGCTTAGCCGGGACAGGAGATTCACCCCTCCACTTT. Protein product: CASSLAGTGDSPLHF. This chain connects TRBV7-9 to TRBJ1-6; 8 bases agree with TRBD1. With V trimmed by 0 bases and J by 8 bases, 3 bases remained unmatched. The CDR3 is 15 amino acids. Germline V gene data show CDR1 as SEHNR and CDR2 as FQNEAQ (reference sequence).